This T cell receptor (beta chain) emerged from a study of blood T cell repertoires in COVID-19. Original data processing: Cell counts per sample came from amplifying reference gene primers. The assay was immunoSEQ multiplex PCR, and TCRdb's table has in-frame clones only and misses some. V and J calls and clone size follow that table, whereas D and trimming were derived from the DNA. In the table there are some 290,000 clones, more than 70% of which are singletons. The Seattle patients joined while their infection was active and were tracked longitudinally afterward. CDR3 length: 13 residues. Trimming cost V 6 bases and J 3 bases; bases outside gene matches: 3.

The TCR was taken from a woman in her 30s with COVID-19, enrolled during active disease. The J gene is TRBJ2-7, the V gene TRBV12-3 or TRBV12-4; TRBD1 matches 9 bases. Sequenced input: peripheral blood. This CDR3 reads CASRKGQGYEQYF. CDR3 coding DNA: TGTGCCAGCAGAAAGGGACAGGGCTACGAGCAGTACTTC.